This T cell receptor beta chain stems from a study of shared clonotypes between healthy human individuals. As concerns this clone: Antigen specificity is unknown.

Sequencing used immunoSEQ multiplex PCR; TCRdb keeps in-frame clones, though not all of them. The top ten clones hold roughly 0.13% of a sample with 2 million or so clones, over 85% of them seen once. The study's findings and limits: Rarefaction showed that sequencing of sorted subsets was incomplete (despite large depth). Some clonotypes were shared by all four sorted-subset donors, while others were not shared. The non-shared ones had lower generation probabilities than the shared ones. Naive subsets, compared against memory subsets, generally had larger estimated richness values.

The CDR3 sequence is 16 residues long. In germline, CDR1 is SSHAT, CDR2 FNYEAQ (reference sequence). The chain carries TRBV7-7 and TRBJ1-2, with 9 bases identical to TRBD1. The receptor comes from a man between 18 and 35 years old in good health. Sequencing input: naive CD4+ T cells sorted from blood. Subset meaning: CD45RA+ positively selected. CDR3 bases: TGTGCTAGCCATTTACCGAGGACAGGGGAGGACTATGGCTACACCTTC. Translation gives CASHLPRTGEDYGYTF.